This T cell receptor beta chain comes out of a study of T cells in Graves' hyperthyroidism and ophthalmopathy. Study overall: Peripheral blood was acquired at first diagnosis, ahead of any therapy whatsoever.

Worth noting for this clonotype: Its antigen is unknown.

TCR beta CDR3 regions were amplified from RNA. HTBI primers were employed in a first-round RT-PCR of the TCR CDR3. One entry per CDR3 protein, called by TCRdb with MiXCR from the multiplex PCR reads. The sample contains about 480,000 distinct CDR3 sequences, 13% to 15% of which appear only once. For Graves' hyperthyroidism to be stable, ophthalmopathy could not progress within 18 months. Clinical symptoms, serum thyroxine and TRAb, thyroid ultrasound and orbital computed tomography together formed the diagnostic basis. Trimming cost V 5 bases and J 9 bases; bases outside gene matches: 12. CDR1 MDHEN and CDR2 SYDVKM come from the germline V gene. The CDR3 has 16 residues. Study results and caveats: Blood also contained most expanded thyroid clonotypes above 0.001.

The source of this sequence is a woman aged 18-35 years with Graves' hyperthyroidism. This sequence joins TRBV28 and TRBJ2-1; 11 bases map to TRBD2. What was sequenced was blood. CDR3 DNA: TGTGCCAGCAGTCGGAGTCTAGCGGGAGGCTTTAGTGAGCAGTTCTTC. Amino acid sequence: CASSRSLAGGFSEQFF. The entire variable domain, with the rest obtained from reference TRBV28 and TRBJ2-1, is as follows: DVKVTQSSRYLVKRTGEKVFLECVQDMDHENMFWYRQDPGLGLRLIYFSYDVKMKEKGDIPEGYSVSREKKERFSLILESASTNQTSMYLCASSRSLAGGFSEQFFGPGTRLTVL.